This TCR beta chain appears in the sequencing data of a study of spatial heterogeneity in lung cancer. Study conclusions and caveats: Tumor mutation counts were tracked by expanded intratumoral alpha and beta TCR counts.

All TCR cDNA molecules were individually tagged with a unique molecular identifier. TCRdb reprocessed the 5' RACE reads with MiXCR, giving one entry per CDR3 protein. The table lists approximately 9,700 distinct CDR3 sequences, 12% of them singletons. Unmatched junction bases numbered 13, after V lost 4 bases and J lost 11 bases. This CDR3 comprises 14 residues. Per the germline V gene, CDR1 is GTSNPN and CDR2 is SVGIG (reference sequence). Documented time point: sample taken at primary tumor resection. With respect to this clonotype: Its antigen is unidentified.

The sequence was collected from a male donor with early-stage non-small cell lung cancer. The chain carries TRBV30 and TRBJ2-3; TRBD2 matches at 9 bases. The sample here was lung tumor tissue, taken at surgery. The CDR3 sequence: CAWTAGSSGNVQYF. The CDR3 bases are TGTGCCTGGACGGCAGGGTCTAGCGGGAATGTGCAGTATTTT.